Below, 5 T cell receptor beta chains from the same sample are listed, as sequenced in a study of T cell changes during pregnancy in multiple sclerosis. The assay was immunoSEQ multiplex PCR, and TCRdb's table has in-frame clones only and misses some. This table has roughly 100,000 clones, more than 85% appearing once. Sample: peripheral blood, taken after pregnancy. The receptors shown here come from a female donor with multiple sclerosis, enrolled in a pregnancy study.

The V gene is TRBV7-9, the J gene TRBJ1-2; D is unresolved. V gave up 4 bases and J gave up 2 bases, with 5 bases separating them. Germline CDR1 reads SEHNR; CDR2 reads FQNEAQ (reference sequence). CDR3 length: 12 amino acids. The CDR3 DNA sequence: TGTGCCAGCAGCTCCCCAAACTATGGCTACACCTTC. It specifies CASSSPNYGYTF. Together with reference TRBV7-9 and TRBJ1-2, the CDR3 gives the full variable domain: DTGVSQNPRHKITKRGQNVTFRCDPISEHNRLYWYRQTLGQGPEFLTYFQNEAQLEKSRLLSDRFSAERPKGSFSTLEIQRTEQGDSAMYLCASSSPNYGYTFGSGTRLTVV.

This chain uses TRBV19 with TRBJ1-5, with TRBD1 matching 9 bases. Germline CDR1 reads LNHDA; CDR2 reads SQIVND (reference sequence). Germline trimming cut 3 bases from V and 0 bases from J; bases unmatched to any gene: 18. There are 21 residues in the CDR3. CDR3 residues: CASSIPLGGQGVYVSNQPQHF. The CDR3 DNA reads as TGTGCCAGTAGTATCCCTCTAGGGGGACAGGGTGTTTATGTTAGCAATCAGCCCCAGCATTTT.

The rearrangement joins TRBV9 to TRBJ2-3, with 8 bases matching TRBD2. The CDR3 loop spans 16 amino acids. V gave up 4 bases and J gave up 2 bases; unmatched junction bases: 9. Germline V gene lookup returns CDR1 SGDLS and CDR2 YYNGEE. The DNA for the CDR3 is TGTGCCAGCAGCTCCGGGACTAGTGGGTTCACAGATACGCAGTATTTT. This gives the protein CASSSGTSGFTDTQYF.

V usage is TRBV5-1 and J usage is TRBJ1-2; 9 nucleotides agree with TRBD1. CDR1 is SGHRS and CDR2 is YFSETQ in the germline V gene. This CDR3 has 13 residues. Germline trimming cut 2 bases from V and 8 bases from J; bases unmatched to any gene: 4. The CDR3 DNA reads TGCGCCAGCAGCTTTACAGGGGGCTGGGGCTACACCTTC. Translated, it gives CASSFTGGWGYTF.

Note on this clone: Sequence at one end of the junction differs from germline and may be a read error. CDR3 nucleotide sequence: TGTGCCAGTAGTGACAGCATAGCCTCTTTC. Translated: CASSDSIASF. The chain uses TRBV19 and TRBJ1-2; D is possibly TRBD1 (5 bases). The CDR3 runs 10 residues. The germline V gene encodes CDR1 LNHDA and CDR2 SQIVND (reference sequence).